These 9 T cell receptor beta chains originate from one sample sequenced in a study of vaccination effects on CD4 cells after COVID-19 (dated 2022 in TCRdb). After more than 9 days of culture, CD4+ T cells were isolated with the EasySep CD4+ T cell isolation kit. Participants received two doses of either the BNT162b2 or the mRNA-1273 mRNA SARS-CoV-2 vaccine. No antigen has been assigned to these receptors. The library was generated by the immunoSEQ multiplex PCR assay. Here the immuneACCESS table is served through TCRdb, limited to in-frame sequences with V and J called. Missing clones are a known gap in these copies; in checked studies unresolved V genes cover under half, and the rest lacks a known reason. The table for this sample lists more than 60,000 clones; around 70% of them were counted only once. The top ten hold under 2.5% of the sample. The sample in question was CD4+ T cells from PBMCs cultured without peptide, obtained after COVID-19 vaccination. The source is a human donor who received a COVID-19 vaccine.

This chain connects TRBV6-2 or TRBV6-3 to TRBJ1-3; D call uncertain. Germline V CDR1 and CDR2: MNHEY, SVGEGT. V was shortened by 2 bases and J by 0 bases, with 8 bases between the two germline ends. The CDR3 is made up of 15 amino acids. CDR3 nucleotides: TGTGCCAGCAGTTACAACGCGGCCTCTGGAAACACCATATATTTT. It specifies CASSYNAASGNTIYF.

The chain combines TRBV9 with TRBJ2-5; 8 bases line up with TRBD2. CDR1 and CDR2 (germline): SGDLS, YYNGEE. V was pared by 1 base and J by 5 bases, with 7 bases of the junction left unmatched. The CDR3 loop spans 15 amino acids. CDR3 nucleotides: TGTGCCAGCAGCGTACTTAGCGGGGTAGAGGAGACCCAGTACTTC. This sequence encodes CASSVLSGVEETQYF.

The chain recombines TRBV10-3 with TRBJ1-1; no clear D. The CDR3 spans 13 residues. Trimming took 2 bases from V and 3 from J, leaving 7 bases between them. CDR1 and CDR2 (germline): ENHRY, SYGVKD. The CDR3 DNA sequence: TGTGCCATCAGTGAGATGGCATACACTGAAGCTTTCTTT. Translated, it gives CAISEMAYTEAFF.

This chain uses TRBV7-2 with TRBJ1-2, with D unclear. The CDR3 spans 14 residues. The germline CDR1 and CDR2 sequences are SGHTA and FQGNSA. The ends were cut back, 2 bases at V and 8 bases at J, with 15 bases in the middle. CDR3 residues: CASSLKVAVRGYTF. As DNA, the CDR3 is TGTGCCAGCAGCTTAAAAGTGGCAGTCCGCGGCTACACCTTC.

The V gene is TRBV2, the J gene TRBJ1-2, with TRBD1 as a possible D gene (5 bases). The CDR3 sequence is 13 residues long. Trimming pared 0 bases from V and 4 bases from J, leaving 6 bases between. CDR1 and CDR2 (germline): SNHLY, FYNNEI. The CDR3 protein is CASSEAGVYGYTF. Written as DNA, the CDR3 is TGTGCCAGCAGTGAAGCAGGGGTCTATGGCTACACCTTC.

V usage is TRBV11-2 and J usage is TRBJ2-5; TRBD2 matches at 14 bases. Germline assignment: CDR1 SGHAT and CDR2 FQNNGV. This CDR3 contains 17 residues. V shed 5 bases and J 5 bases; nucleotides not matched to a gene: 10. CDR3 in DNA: TGTGCCAGCAGCCCAACGACTAGCGGGGGGGGTAGGGAGACCCAGTACTTC. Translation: CASSPTTSGGGRETQYF. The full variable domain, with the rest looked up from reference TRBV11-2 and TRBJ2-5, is EAGVAQSPRYKIIEKRQSVAFWCNPISGHATLYWYQQILGQGPKLLIQFQNNGVVDDSQLPKDRFSAERLKGVDSTLKIQPAKLEDSAVYLCASSPTTSGGGRETQYFGPGTRLLVL.

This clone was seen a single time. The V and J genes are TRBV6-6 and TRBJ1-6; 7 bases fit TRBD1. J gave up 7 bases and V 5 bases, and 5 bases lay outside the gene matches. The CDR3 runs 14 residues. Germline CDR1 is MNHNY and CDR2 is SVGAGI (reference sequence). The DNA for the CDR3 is TGTGCCAGCAGTGGGCAGGGGGTGAATTCACCCCTCCACTTT. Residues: CASSGQGVNSPLHF.

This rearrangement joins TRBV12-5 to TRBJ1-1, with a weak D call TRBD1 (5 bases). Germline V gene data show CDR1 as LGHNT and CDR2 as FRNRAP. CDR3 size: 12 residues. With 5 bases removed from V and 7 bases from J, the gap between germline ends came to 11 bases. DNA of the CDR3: TGTGCTAGTGGTCTGGGGGGGGGTGAAGCTTTCTTT. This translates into CASGLGGGEAFF.

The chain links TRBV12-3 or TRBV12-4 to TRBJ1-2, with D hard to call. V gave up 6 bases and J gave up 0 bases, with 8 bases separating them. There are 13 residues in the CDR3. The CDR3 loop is CASSKTTNYGYTF. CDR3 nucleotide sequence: TGTGCCAGCAGCAAGACAACTAACTATGGCTACACCTTC.